What follows is one TCR beta chain and its context. Its antigen is not identified. This entry is derived from a study of cytomegalovirus exposure and HLA in healthy donors. Findings of the study overall: Reported findings show TCR beta sequences accurately forecast HLA-A and HLA-B alleles in most subjects. Clonal expansion, a later analysis showed, was greater in HLA-associated TCR beta chains than in equally common others.

The CDR3 has 12 amino acids. Likely unrecorded immune exposures existed in these nominally healthy donors. 60 Vbeta and 13 Jbeta primers were used in PCR. Using immunoSEQ multiplex PCR, the repertoire was profiled, and TCRdb retains in-frame clones only, with some absent. Among 150,000 to 200,000 clones listed, about 81% were seen once. The receptor comes from a woman between 50 and 59 years old in good health and CMV-seropositive. The chain is built from TRBV21-1 and TRBJ2-7; the table's D gene call, TRBD1, was not cross checked with the DNA. TRBV21-1 is an annotated pseudogene. Sequencing input: PBMCs. The CDR3 DNA is TGTGCCATTTCGGACAGATCCTACGAGCAGTACTTC. This gives the protein CAISDRSYEQYF.